Detailed here is one TCR beta chain. Clones were read by immunoSEQ multiplex PCR, and TCRdb kept only the in-frame ones, dropping some. The sample shows roughly 180,000 clones, more than 80% of them seen only once. The sample is drawn from a study of blood T cell repertoires in COVID-19. Study information: Samples of COVID-19 (acute and convalescent) were obtained from the United States, Italy and Spain. Sources were T cells, B-cell-depleted T cells, or PBMCs; the material itself was cDNA or gDNA.

Symptom resolution, clearance, or two negative PCRs marked the recovered donors of Cohort 3. Germline V gene data show CDR1 as LGHDT and CDR2 as YNNKEL (reference sequence). Between the trimmed V and J ends, which lost 4 bases and 8 bases, there was a span of 18 bases. The CDR3 has 16 residues. The receptor's source is a man aged 35-49 years who had recovered from COVID-19. Specimen: PBMCs or T cells enriched from blood (not recorded which). This chain joins TRBV3-1 (or the pseudogene TRBV3-2) and TRBJ1-6; a possible D gene is TRBD1 (6 bases). CDR3: CASSPNRDTRYSPLHF. The CDR3 DNA sequence: TGTGCCAGCAGCCCAAACCGGGACACGCGATATTCACCCCTCCACTTT.